This is a list of T cell receptor beta chains from one sample in a study of cytomegalovirus exposure and HLA in healthy donors. This table comes from immunoSEQ multiplex PCR, and its TCRdb copy is limited to in-frame clones, with some not included. The sample carries 130,000 to 150,000 clones, 75% to 80% recorded once. What was sequenced was PBMCs. Receptor source: a woman in her thirties in good health and CMV-seronegative. CDR3s include the opening cysteine and the closing phenylalanine or tryptophan. The order of the fields is V gene, J gene, D gene, clone size, CDR3 protein, CDR3 DNA. D genes are given only for firm matches. Part of the rows lack a size; the others show once, few, many or a class for expanded clones.

TRBV7-8	TRBJ2-7	TRBD1	.	CASSFWDRGKEQYF	TGTGCCAGCAGCTTCTGGGACAGGGGGAAAGAGCAGTACTTC
TRBV5-6	TRBJ2-3	.	.	CASSLAGVGGVTDTQYF	TGTGCCAGCAGCTTGGCAGGTGTAGGGGGGGTCACAGATACGCAGTATTTT
TRBV6-5	TRBJ1-6	.	.	CASRNTKNSPLHF	TGTGCCAGCAGAAACACAAAAAATTCACCCCTCCACTTT
TRBV5-1	TRBJ1-2	TRBD1	.	CASSLGGTRHNTF	TGCGCCAGCAGCTTAGGGGGCACGAGGCATAACACCTTC
TRBV2	TRBJ1-6	.	.	CASRQLGPLHF	TGTGCCAGCCGACAGCTTGGCCCCCTCCACTTT
TRBV30	TRBJ2-7	.	.	CAWALGGEVYEQYF	TGTGCCTGGGCCCTGGGGGGAGAGGTTTACGAGCAGTACTTC
TRBV29-1	TRBJ2-1	.	.	CSVEQYNEQFF	TGCAGCGTTGAGCAGTACAATGAGCAGTTCTTC
TRBV5-1	TRBJ1-2	TRBD1	.	CASSSGQADYGYTF	TGCGCCAGCAGCTCGGGACAGGCGGACTATGGCTACACCTTC
TRBV7-2	TRBJ2-5	TRBD2	.	CASSLQRGGRETQYF	TGTGCCAGCAGCTTACAGCGGGGGGGCCGAGAGACCCAGTACTTC
TRBV19	TRBJ1-4	TRBD1	once	CASSNRDRRNEKLFF	TGTGCCAGTAGTAACCGGGACAGGAGAAATGAAAAACTGTTTTTT
TRBV29-1	TRBJ2-7	.	.	CSVESGTGNYEQYF	TGCAGCGTTGAAAGTGGAACAGGGAACTACGAGCAGTACTTC
TRBV6-5	TRBJ1-2	.	.	CASRETANYGYTF	TGTGCCAGCAGGGAGACAGCGAACTATGGCTACACCTTC
TRBV2	TRBJ1-1	.	.	CATSKPGVTEAFF	TGTGCCACCAGTAAACCGGGGGTTACTGAAGCTTTCTTT
TRBV5-1	TRBJ1-1	.	many	CASSPYGAVNTEAFF	TGCGCCAGCAGCCCCTATGGCGCGGTGAACACTGAAGCTTTCTTT
TRBV7-8	TRBJ1-1	TRBD1	.	CASSPTGGGTEAFF	TGTGCCAGCAGCCCGACAGGGGGCGGGACTGAAGCTTTCTTT
TRBV29-1	TRBJ1-1	TRBD1	.	CSVGQGAWATEAFF	TGCAGCGTTGGGCAGGGGGCCTGGGCCACTGAAGCTTTCTTT
TRBV7-7	TRBJ2-3	TRBD2	.	CASSLGREEDTQYF	TGTGCTAGCAGCTTGGGGCGGGAGGAAGATACGCAGTATTTT
TRBV6-1	TRBJ1-2	.	.	CASSEVGVKYDYGYTF	TGTGCCAGCAGTGAAGTGGGAGTAAAGTATGACTATGGCTACACCTTC
TRBV6-5	TRBJ2-2	TRBD1	.	CASRPGQINTGELFF	TGTGCCAGCAGACCGGGACAGATAAACACCGGGGAGCTGTTTTTT
TRBV7-8	TRBJ2-1	.	.	CASSSPGEQFF	TGTGCCAGCAGCTCGCCGGGTGAGCAGTTCTTC
TRBV6-1	TRBJ1-6	.	.	CASSGDGGFNSPLHF	TGTGCCAGCAGTGGAGACGGGGGTTTTAATTCACCCCTCCACTTT
TRBV5-1	TRBJ2-1	.	.	CASSLVLGGGLNEQFF	TGCGCCAGCAGCTTGGTTTTGGGGGGGGGCCTGAATGAGCAGTTCTTC
TRBV30	TRBJ1-6	.	.	CAWSSQTRNSPLHF	TGTGCCTGGAGTTCCCAGACACGTAATTCACCCCTCCACTTT
TRBV30	TRBJ1-4	TRBD1	.	CAWASWGQGAEKLFF	TGTGCCTGGGCTTCCTGGGGACAGGGGGCGGAAAAACTGTTTTTT
TRBV4-1	TRBJ2-5	.	.	CASSLPFQTNQETQYF	TGCGCCAGCAGCCTCCCCTTTCAGACTAACCAAGAGACCCAGTACTTC
TRBV15	TRBJ2-7	TRBD1	.	CATSRVARDRGSHEQYF	TGTGCCACCAGCAGAGTCGCCCGGGACAGGGGTAGCCACGAGCAGTACTTC
TRBV7-2	TRBJ1-1	.	few	CASSLQVSMNTEAFF	TGTGCCAGCAGCTTGCAGGTATCGATGAACACTGAAGCTTTCTTT
TRBV11-3	TRBJ2-7	TRBD1	.	CASSRQGNYEQYF	TGTGCCAGCAGCCGACAGGGTAATTACGAGCAGTACTTC
TRBV19	TRBJ2-5	.	.	CASSIARERETQYF	TGTGCCAGTAGTATAGCCCGGGAGAGGGAGACCCAGTACTTC
TRBV27	TRBJ2-3	.	.	CASSLFQGNTDTQYF	TGTGCCAGCAGTTTATTCCAGGGGAACACAGATACGCAGTATTTT
TRBV5-1	TRBJ2-1	.	.	CASSLEGGSYNEQFF	TGCGCCAGCAGCTTGGAGGGGGGGTCCTACAATGAGCAGTTCTTC
TRBV6-5	TRBJ2-3	.	.	CASSYSKRADTQYF	TGTGCCAGCAGTTACTCGAAAAGAGCAGATACGCAGTATTTT
TRBV7-9	TRBJ2-7	TRBD2	once	CASSPRGGPGDEQYF	TGTGCCAGCAGCCCGCGGGGGGGCCCGGGGGACGAGCAGTACTTC
TRBV6-5	TRBJ1-5	.	once	CASSLGGSQPQHF	TGTGCCAGCAGTTTGGGAGGAAGCCAGCCCCAGCATTTT
TRBV5-1	TRBJ2-5	TRBD2	.	CASSPAGLAAQETQYF	TGCGCCAGCAGCCCGGCGGGACTAGCGGCCCAAGAGACCCAGTACTTC
TRBV28	TRBJ2-2	.	once	CASSWGGLGPGELFF	TGTGCCAGCAGTTGGGGGGGGCTAGGACCCGGGGAGCTGTTTTTT
TRBV19	TRBJ1-5	TRBD1	.	CASSSILGQGNQPQHF	TGTGCCAGTTCCTCGATACTGGGACAGGGAAATCAGCCCCAACATTTT
TRBV7-9	TRBJ1-1	.	.	CASSFGPGGLNTEAFF	TGTGCCAGCAGCTTTGGACCGGGGGGGTTGAACACTGAAGCTTTCTTT
TRBV5-1	TRBJ1-2	TRBD1	.	CASSPGTGVIDYGYTF	TGCGCCAGCAGCCCTGGGACAGGGGTAATTGACTATGGCTACACCTTC
TRBV4-3	TRBJ2-1	.	.	CASSQDGASTLVGYNEQFF	TGCGCCAGCAGCCAAGATGGTGCATCGACTTTGGTAGGCTACAATGAGCAGTTCTTC
TRBV6-5	TRBJ1-4	TRBD1	.	CASRPDRGREKLFF	TGTGCCAGCAGGCCCGACAGGGGGAGGGAAAAACTGTTTTTT
TRBV4-3	TRBJ1-2	.	.	CASSPRQVYYGYTF	TGCGCCAGCAGCCCCCGACAGGTTTACTATGGCTACACCTTC
TRBV6-6	TRBJ1-6	.	.	CASSWPTESNSPLHF	TGTGCCAGCAGTTGGCCGACAGAGAGTAATTCACCCCTCCACTTT
TRBV9	TRBJ2-5	TRBD2	.	CASSYRAGGERRYQETQYF	TGTGCCAGCAGCTATAGAGCTGGGGGGGAGCGAAGGTACCAAGAGACCCAGTACTTC
TRBV1	TRBJ2-7	.	.	CTSSRPESYEQYF	TGCACCAGCAGCCGCCCGGAGTCCTACGAGCAGTACTTC
TRBV15	TRBJ1-5	TRBD1	.	CATSRDQGTGVYSNQPQHF	TGTGCCACCAGCAGAGATCAAGGGACAGGGGTCTATAGCAATCAGCCCCAGCATTTT
TRBV4-1	TRBJ1-2	TRBD1	.	CASSQESQVGQGYGYTF	TGCGCCAGCAGCCAAGAATCTCAGGTCGGACAGGGCTATGGCTACACCTTC
TRBV19	TRBJ1-2	.	.	CASSVQRGPNYGYTF	TGTGCCAGTAGTGTTCAGCGGGGGCCAAACTATGGCTACACCTTC
TRBV9	TRBJ2-1	.	few	CASSPGGTRDNEQFF	TGTGCCAGCAGTCCCGGGGGTACTAGGGACAATGAGCAGTTCTTC
TRBV4-1	TRBJ2-5	TRBD2	few	CASSQDYQRLAGAPGVRETQYF	TGCGCCAGCAGCCAAGACTATCAGAGACTAGCGGGGGCCCCCGGGGTGCGAGAGACCCAGTACTTC
TRBV27	TRBJ1-1	.	.	CASSRDRRNTEAFF	TGTGCCAGCAGCCGTGACAGGAGGAACACTGAAGCTTTCTTT
TRBV23-1	TRBJ1-2	.	few	CASSQGQGPYGYTF	TGCGCCAGCAGTCAAGGGCAGGGGCCCTATGGCTACACCTTC
TRBV27	TRBJ2-3	TRBD2	few	CASSFTSGGANTQYF	TGTGCCAGCAGTTTCACTAGCGGGGGGGCGAATACGCAGTATTTT